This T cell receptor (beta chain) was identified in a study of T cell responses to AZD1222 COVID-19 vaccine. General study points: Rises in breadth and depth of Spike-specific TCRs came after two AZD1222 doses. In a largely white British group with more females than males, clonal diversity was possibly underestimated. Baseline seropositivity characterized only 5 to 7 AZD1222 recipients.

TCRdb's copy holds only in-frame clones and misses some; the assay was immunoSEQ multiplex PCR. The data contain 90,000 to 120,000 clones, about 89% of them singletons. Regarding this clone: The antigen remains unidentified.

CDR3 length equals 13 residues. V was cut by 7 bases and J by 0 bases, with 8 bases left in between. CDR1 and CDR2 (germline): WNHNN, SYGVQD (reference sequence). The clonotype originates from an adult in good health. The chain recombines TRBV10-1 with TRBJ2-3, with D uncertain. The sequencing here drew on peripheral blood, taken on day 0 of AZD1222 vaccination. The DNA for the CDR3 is TGCGCCAGCACGGGTGGAAGCACAGATACGCAGTATTTT. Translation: CASTGGSTDTQYF.